These 26 T cell receptor beta chains originate from one sample sequenced in a study of regulatory T cells in long-lasting Graves disease. Arm-PCR of CDR3 regions and iRepertoire HTBI primers were the basis on which TCR beta libraries were built. Via MiXCR, TCRdb re-called the multiplex PCR reads, giving one row per CDR3 protein. The table has approximately 560,000 distinct CDR3 sequences, more than 15% seen once. The time point here: newly diagnosed GD, antithyroid drugs for less than 3 months. PBMC-derived RNA was used for the TCR library. These data are also associated with another study on T cells in Graves' hyperthyroidism and ophthalmopathy.

Specimen: peripheral blood mononuclear cells (PBMCs), collected at new diagnosis, from a patient treated with antithyroid drugs. Source of these receptors: a man younger than 35 with Graves disease.

This clonotype was picked up a small number of times. V and J are TRBV27 and TRBJ2-1, with a weak D call TRBD2 (6 bases). Germline-derived CDR1 and CDR2 are MNHEY and SMNVEV (reference sequence). The CDR3 has 16 amino acids. Trimming left V 6 bases short and J 4 bases short, with 19 bases between. The CDR3 sequence is CASSQLGASEYNEQFF. The CDR3, as DNA: TGTGCCAGCAGCCAACTAGGGGCTAGCGAGTACAATGAGCAGTTCTTC.

V is TRBV6-1 and J is TRBJ2-7; 15 bases map to TRBD2. Germline V gene sequence: CDR1 MNHNS, CDR2 SASEGT. The CDR3 totals 18 residues. V gave up 4 bases and J gave up 2 bases; unmatched junction bases: 9. CDR3 sequence (DNA): TGTGCCAGCAGTGCCGGGACTAGCGGGGGGTTTATGCCCTACGAGCAGTACTTC. Translation: CASSAGTSGGFMPYEQYF.

At least ten counts were recorded for this clonotype. The chain uses TRBV27 and TRBJ2-2; D is tentatively TRBD1 or TRBD2 (7 bases each). Trimming took off 5 bases at V and 6 bases at J, with 19 bases between the two ends. Looked up from germline, CDR1 is MNHEY and CDR2 is SMNVEV (reference sequence). This CDR3 is built from 16 residues. As DNA, the CDR3 is TGTGCCAGCAGTCCCCCTGGGAGGGGGCAGGCCGGGGAGCTGTTTTTT. It is translated as CASSPPGRGQAGELFF.

J is TRBJ2-7 and V is TRBV20-1; perhaps TRBD2 as D (5 bases). This CDR3 is built from 15 residues. Germline CDR1 DFQATT, CDR2 SNEGSKA (reference sequence). The germline V and J ends were trimmed by 0 bases and 1 base, with 13 bases remaining between them. The CDR3 is CSARDHTRNSYEQYF. The CDR3 DNA is TGCAGTGCTAGAGACCACACTAGGAATTCCTACGAGCAGTACTTC.

At least ten counts were recorded for this clonotype. The chain couples TRBV11-2 to TRBJ2-1, with 14 bases lining up with TRBD2. With V trimmed by 3 bases and J by 8 bases, 12 bases remained unmatched. Germline V gives CDR1 SGHAT, CDR2 FQNNGV. The CDR3 extends over 18 amino acids. CDR3 region: CASSLGLAGVVKADEQFF. The CDR3 region has the DNA TGTGCCAGCAGCTTGGGACTAGCGGGAGTGGTAAAGGCCGATGAGCAGTTCTTC.

Points on this clonotype: One end of the junction does not line up with germline, which may come from a read error. The CDR3 sequence: CANSVSGSTNYEQYF. The CDR3 DNA reads TGTGCCAACAGCGTCTCCGGGTCCACAAACTACGAGCAGTACTTC. The chain carries TRBV9 and TRBJ2-7, with no clear D. The CDR3 is made up of 15 amino acids. The germline V gene encodes CDR1 SGDLS and CDR2 YYNGEE.

The chain joins TRBV7-9 to TRBJ1-2, with 7 positions matching TRBD1. V was pared by 5 bases and J by 4 bases, with 10 bases of the junction left unmatched. CDR1 and CDR2 (germline): SEHNR, FQNEAQ (reference sequence). The CDR3 covers 15 residues. CDR3 sequence reads: CASSPSWDSFYGYTF. In DNA, the CDR3 is TGTGCCAGCAGCCCGAGTTGGGACAGCTTCTATGGCTACACCTTC.

This clonotype was seen a few times. The chain recombines TRBV6-5 with TRBJ1-2, with D possibly matching TRBD1 (6 bases). V lost 0 bases and J lost 5, with 16 bases in between. From germline, CDR1 is MNHEY and CDR2 SVGAGI. The CDR3 consists of 16 residues. In DNA, the CDR3 is TGTGCCAGCAGTTACTCGTCGGGGGGCTATTCGTATGGCTACACCTTC. Translated: CASSYSSGGYSYGYTF.

Points on this clonotype: Just one base apart from a much larger clone, this may be a read error. The rearrangement uses TRBV7-9 and TRBJ1-5; 7 bases line up with TRBD1. Germline CDR1 is SEHNR and CDR2 is FQNEAQ (reference sequence). This CDR3 comprises 16 residues. Losses at the gene ends were 5 bases for V and 4 bases for J; bases not matched to a gene: 11. CDR3 sequence (DNA): TGTGCCAGCAGCGGGGGCAGGGGGAAGTCAAATCAGCCCCAGCATTTT. The encoded protein is CASSGGRGKSNQPQHF.

This clonotype has ten or more counts. This chain joins TRBV20-1 and TRBJ2-5, with 9 bases identical to TRBD2. Losses at the gene ends were 1 base for V and 4 bases for J; bases not matched to a gene: 13. Germline-derived CDR1 and CDR2 are DFQATT and SNEGSKA (reference sequence). The length of the CDR3 is 17 residues. The CDR3 bases are TGCAGTGCTAGAGCTGATCCCCAGCGGGAGGCCGGAGAGACCCAGTACTTC. Amino acid sequence: CSARADPQREAGETQYF.

Only a few counts were recorded for this clonotype. The J gene is TRBJ1-4, the V gene TRBV6-9; 9 bases align to TRBD1. V trimming: 3 bases; J trimming: 3 bases; junction bases outside the gene matches: 2. Looked up from germline, CDR1 is MNHGY and CDR2 is SVAAGI. The CDR3 has 15 amino acids. CDR3 in amino acids: CASSYRTGANEKLFF. DNA for the CDR3: TGTGCCAGCAGTTACCGGACAGGGGCTAATGAAAAACTGTTTTTT.

This clonotype was seen repeatedly, ten times or more. The rearrangement uses TRBV2 and TRBJ1-4, with 7 bases identical to TRBD1. The CDR3 spans 14 residues. CDR1 is SNHLY and CDR2 is FYNNEI in the germline V gene. J gave up 4 bases and V 6 bases, and 5 bases lay outside the gene matches. The CDR3 nucleotides are TGTGCCAGCAGGGCAGGGGGGTTTAATGAAAAACTGTTTTTT. It yields the protein CASRAGGFNEKLFF.

This clonotype occurred a few times. The chain recombines TRBV15 with TRBJ2-4; D is unresolved. Germline V gene sequence: CDR1 LNHNV, CDR2 YYDKDF (reference sequence). This CDR3 contains 18 residues. V lost 0 bases and J 4 bases, leaving 19 bases between the germline ends. The CDR3 reads CATSRDEVLHAKKNIQYF. CDR3 nucleotides: TGTGCCACCAGCAGAGATGAAGTCCTCCATGCTAAAAAAAACATTCAGTACTTC. The variable domain in full, with the rest retrieved from reference TRBV15 and TRBJ2-4, is DAMVIQNPRYQVTQFGKPVTLSCSQTLNHNVMYWYQQKSSQAPKLLFHYYDKDFNNEADTPDNFQSRRPNTSFCFLDIRSPGLGDTAMYLCATSRDEVLHAKKNIQYFGAGTRLSVL.

This clonotype has at least ten counts. The chain has TRBV20-1 and TRBJ2-3; 10 nucleotides align to TRBD2. Germline V gene data show CDR1 as DFQATT and CDR2 as SNEGSKA (reference sequence). V trimming: 5 bases; J trimming: 4 bases; junction bases outside the gene matches: 6. CDR3 length: 14 amino acids. This CDR3 reads CSAALSGRADTQYF. The CDR3 DNA reads TGCAGTGCTGCCCTCAGCGGGAGGGCAGATACGCAGTATTTT.

This clonotype occurred a few times. With a much larger clone just one base away, this may be a read error. The chain combines TRBV11-2 with TRBJ2-1, with D tentatively TRBD2 (6 bases). The germline V gene encodes CDR1 SGHAT and CDR2 FQNNGV. CDR3 size: 17 residues. The CDR3 bases are TGTGCCAGCAGCTTAGAGCGTAGTGCGGGGAAACACAATGAGCAGCTCTTC. Translated: CASSLERSAGKHNEQLF.

Ten or more counts support this clonotype. The V call is TRBV6-5, the J call TRBJ1-1; D is unclear. V was clipped by 3 bases and J by 0 bases, with 11 bases between them. CDR3 length: 15 amino acids. Looked up from germline, CDR1 is MNHEY and CDR2 is SVGAGI. CDR3 protein: CASSYLGKLNTEAFF. For the CDR3, the DNA is TGTGCCAGCAGTTATCTCGGAAAGCTGAACACTGAAGCTTTCTTT.

This clonotype was counted many times. The chain couples TRBV3-1 to TRBJ1-1; unclear D gene. Germline assignment: CDR1 LGHDT and CDR2 YNNKEL (reference sequence). The ends were cut back, 0 bases at V and 11 bases at J, with 10 bases in the middle. The CDR3 is made up of 12 amino acids. CDR3 coding DNA: TGTGCCAGCAGCCAAGATGGGAGGTGGGCTTTCTTT. As protein: CASSQDGRWAFF. The full variable domain, its missing parts supplied by reference TRBV3-1 and TRBJ1-1, is DTAVSQTPKYLVTQMGNDKSIKCEQNLGHDTMYWYKQDSKKFLKIMFSYNNKELIINETVPNRFSPKSPDKAHLNLHINSLELGDSAVYFCASSQDGRWAFFGQGTRLTVV.

In the case of this clonotype: A much more abundant neighbour one base away suggests this may be a read error. This rearrangement joins TRBV27 to TRBJ2-7; D unclear. The germline gives CDR1 MNHEY, CDR2 SMNVEV (reference sequence). The CDR3 has 13 residues. The CDR3 coding sequence is TGTGCCGGCAGTTCCCAAGGGCCCTACGAGCAGTACTTC. Translating it yields CAGSSQGPYEQYF.

In its sample, this clonotype was seen many times. This chain connects TRBV13 to TRBJ2-5, with 7 bases identical to TRBD1. The CDR3 sequence is 14 residues long. The V and J ends lost 8 bases and 5 bases, in that order; junction bases with no gene match: 11. Germline V CDR1 and CDR2: PRHDT, FYEKMQ (reference sequence). The CDR3 bases are TGTGCCAGCGGAGACAGGGTTTTTTTGGAGACCCAGTACTTC. Its protein is CASGDRVFLETQYF.

The genes are TRBV15 and TRBJ1-2; D is perhaps TRBD1 (5 bases). With 5 bases removed from V and 8 bases from J, the gap between germline ends came to 15 bases. CDR1 LNHNV and CDR2 YYDKDF come from the germline V gene (reference sequence). The CDR3 runs 13 residues. The CDR3, as DNA: TGTGCCACCAGCCCCCGGGGGGGGTGGGGCTACACCTTC. It translates to CATSPRGGWGYTF.

In this sample, this clonotype turned up a few times. This chain connects TRBV5-1 to TRBJ1-2, with 7 nucleotides matching TRBD1. The CDR3 contains 14 residues. The germline CDR1 and CDR2 sequences are SGHRS and YFSETQ. V was clipped by 6 bases and J by 8 bases; unmatched bases: 13. The CDR3 protein is CASTIPGGAEGYTF. For the CDR3, the DNA is TGCGCCAGCACCATCCCAGGGGGGGCGGAAGGCTACACCTTC.

This clonotype appeared many times. The V and J genes are TRBV2 and TRBJ2-3; D is unclear. The V gene's germline CDR1 is SNHLY and CDR2 FYNNEI. V lost 3 bases to trimming and J lost 9 bases, with 13 bases between them. The CDR3 contains 13 residues. CDR3 coding DNA: TGTGCCAGCAGTGATGAATCTCAACTAACGCAGTATTTT. Encoded protein: CASSDESQLTQYF.

Ten or more counts support this clonotype. The chain combines TRBV28 with TRBJ2-6; D is unclear. The CDR3 consists of 16 residues. Germline CDR1 is MDHEN and CDR2 is SYDVKM. Trimming took off 3 bases at V and 0 bases at J, with 9 bases between the two ends. This CDR3 reads CASSFNGRSGANVLTF. The CDR3, as DNA: TGTGCCAGCAGTTTTAACGGACGCTCTGGGGCCAACGTCCTGACTTTC.

This clonotype has at least ten counts. This sequence joins TRBV28 and TRBJ2-3; 9 bases line up with TRBD2. Looked up from germline, CDR1 is MDHEN and CDR2 is SYDVKM. J was trimmed by 2 bases and V by 1 base; bases with no gene match: 10. This CDR3 is built from 18 residues. CDR3 DNA sequence: TGTGCCAGCAGTTTATTGGGGACTAGCAACCCCTACACAGATACGCAGTATTTT. Translation: CASSLLGTSNPYTDTQYF.

This clonotype was seen repeatedly, ten times or more. The V call is TRBV7-9, the J call TRBJ2-3; the match to TRBD2 covers 7 bases. V shed 6 bases, J shed 2 bases, and the junction held 8 bases outside the gene matches. This CDR3 comprises 15 residues. Per germline, CDR1 SEHNR and CDR2 FQNEAQ (reference sequence). The CDR3 protein is CASRPGTTDTDTQYF. DNA of the CDR3: TGTGCCAGCAGGCCCGGGACTACCGACACAGATACGCAGTATTTT. The full variable domain, rest sourced from reference TRBV7-9 and TRBJ2-3, is DTGVSQNPRHKITKRGQNVTFRCDPISEHNRLYWYRQTLGQGPEFLTYFQNEAQLEKSRLLSDRFSAERPKGSFSTLEIQRTEQGDSAMYLCASRPGTTDTDTQYFGPGTRLTVL.

This clonotype was seen at least ten times. V usage is TRBV28 and J usage is TRBJ2-6; 8 bases map to TRBD1. Germline V gene data show CDR1 as MDHEN and CDR2 as SYDVKM. Trimming removed 6 bases from V and 1 base from J; junction bases left unmatched: 5. This CDR3 is built from 16 residues. The CDR3, as DNA: TGTGCCAGCAGCCCGGACAGGGTATCTGGGGCCAACGTCCTGACTTTC. It specifies CASSPDRVSGANVLTF.